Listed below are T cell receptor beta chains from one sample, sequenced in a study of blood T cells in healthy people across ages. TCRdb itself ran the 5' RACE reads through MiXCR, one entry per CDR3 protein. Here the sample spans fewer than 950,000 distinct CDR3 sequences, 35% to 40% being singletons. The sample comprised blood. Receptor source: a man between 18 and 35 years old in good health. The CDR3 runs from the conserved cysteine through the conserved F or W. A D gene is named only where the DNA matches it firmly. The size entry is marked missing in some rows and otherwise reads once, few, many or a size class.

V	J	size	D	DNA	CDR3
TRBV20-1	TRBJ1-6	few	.	TGCAGTGCCCGAAGGAACGCCTATAATTCACCCCTCCACTTT	CSARRNAYNSPLHF
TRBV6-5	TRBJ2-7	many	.	TGTGCCAGCAGCACTAATTCCTACGAGCAGTACTTC	CASSTNSYEQYF
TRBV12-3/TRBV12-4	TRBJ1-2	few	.	TGTGCCAGCAGTGTTTCCCTGGGTCTCTATGGCTACACCTTC	CASSVSLGLYGYTF
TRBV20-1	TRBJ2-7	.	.	TGCAGTGCCTCAATAGGGGGTAGAAGTTGGGACGAGCAGTACTTC	CSASIGGRSWDEQYF
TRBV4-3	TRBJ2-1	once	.	TGCACCAGCAGCCAAGATCCCAGGATTGCGGAGAATGAGCAGTTCTTC	CTSSQDPRIAENEQFF
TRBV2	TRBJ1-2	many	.	TGTGCCAGCAGTGAACGTCAGATCTACACCTTC	CASSERQIYTF
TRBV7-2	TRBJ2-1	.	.	TGTGCCAGCAGCTTATGGGGAGGAGAGCAGTTCTTC	CASSLWGGEQFF
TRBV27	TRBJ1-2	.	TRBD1	TGTGCCAGCAGTCCCCGGACAGGCCCCTCTAACTATGGCTACACCTTC	CASSPRTGPSNYGYTF
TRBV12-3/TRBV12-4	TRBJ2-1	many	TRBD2	TGTGCCAGCAGTTCAGCGGGGGGCCACAATGAGCAGTTCTTC	CASSSAGGHNEQFF
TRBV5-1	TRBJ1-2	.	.	TGCGCCAGCAGCTTGGGGCAGGGGCGAGGCTATGGCTACACCTTC	CASSLGQGRGYGYTF
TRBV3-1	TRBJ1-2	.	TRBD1	TGTGCCAGCAGCCAAGGAATCAAGACAGGGCGCGGCTACACCTTC	CASSQGIKTGRGYTF
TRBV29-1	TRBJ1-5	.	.	TGCAGCGTTGGTGAGACGAGGGGAAGCAATCAGCCCCAGCATTTT	CSVGETRGSNQPQHF
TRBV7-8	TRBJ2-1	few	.	TGTGCCAGCAGCTTAGCGGGGGCCGCCCCTTTTGAGCAGTTCTTC	CASSLAGAAPFEQFF
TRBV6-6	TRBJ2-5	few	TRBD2	TGTGCCAGCAGTTACTCGGTAGCGGGGAATAAAGAGACCCAGTACTTC	CASSYSVAGNKETQYF
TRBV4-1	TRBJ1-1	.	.	TGCGCCGGCAGCCAAAAGGGAGGAGACACTGAAGCTTTCTTT	CAGSQKGGDTEAFF
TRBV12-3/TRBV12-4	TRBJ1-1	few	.	.	CASTLWGQGSTFF
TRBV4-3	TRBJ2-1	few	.	TGCGCCAGCAGCCAAGATACAGTCGGAGAGCGGTTCTTC	CASSQDTVGERFF
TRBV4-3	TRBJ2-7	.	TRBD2	TGCGCCAGCAGCCAAGAAGTGACGACTAGCGGGGAGTCCTACAATGAGCAGTACTTC	CASSQEVTTSGESYNEQYF